Listed below are T cell receptor beta chains from one sample, sequenced in a study of blood T cell repertoires in COVID-19. Some clones are missing from TCRdb's copy, which holds only in-frame ones; the method was immunoSEQ multiplex PCR. The sample holds about 210,000 clones, about 83% seen once. The source material was PBMCs or T cells enriched from blood (not recorded which). The receptors originated from a man between 35 and 55 years old with acute COVID-19. Both conserved end residues are part of each CDR3. A D gene is named only where the DNA matches it firmly. Size is stated for part of the rows, as once, few or many counts, or as a class when the clone is expanded.

v_gene: TRBV28
j_gene: TRBJ2-2
abundance: -
d_gene: TRBD2
CDR3nt: TGTGCCAGCAGTTTAAACGGGGGGTACGCCGGGGAGCTGTTTTTT
CDR3aa: CASSLNGGYAGELFF

v_gene: TRBV7-9
j_gene: TRBJ1-6
abundance: -
d_gene: -
CDR3nt: TGTGCCAGCAGCCCTGGGCGAAATTCACCCCTCCACTTT
CDR3aa: CASSPGRNSPLHF

v_gene: TRBV27
j_gene: TRBJ1-6
abundance: -
d_gene: TRBD1
CDR3nt: TGTGCCAGCAGTTTCGACAGGGAGGATTCACCCCTCCACTTT
CDR3aa: CASSFDREDSPLHF

v_gene: TRBV9
j_gene: TRBJ1-3
abundance: -
d_gene: TRBD1
CDR3nt: TGTGCCAGCAGTGTTGACAGGGGAGTCGCTGGAAACACCATATATTTT
CDR3aa: CASSVDRGVAGNTIYF

v_gene: TRBV19
j_gene: TRBJ1-1
abundance: -
d_gene: -
CDR3nt: TGTGCCAGCAGGGCCATGGGTGGCGGTGAAGCTTTCTTT
CDR3aa: CASRAMGGGEAFF

v_gene: TRBV7-2
j_gene: TRBJ2-7
abundance: -
d_gene: TRBD1
CDR3nt: TGTGCCAGCAGCCCAGGGGGTGGACCCTACGAGCAGTACTTC
CDR3aa: CASSPGGGPYEQYF

v_gene: TRBV27
j_gene: TRBJ2-6
abundance: -
d_gene: -
CDR3nt: TGTGCCAGCAGTTTGGCAGGGGCCAACGTCCTGACTTTC
CDR3aa: CASSLAGANVLTF

v_gene: TRBV4-3
j_gene: TRBJ1-6
abundance: -
d_gene: TRBD1
CDR3nt: TGCGCCAGCAGCTATGTCTTTCCGACAGGGGACAATTCACCCCTCCACTTT
CDR3aa: CASSYVFPTGDNSPLHF

v_gene: TRBV5-5
j_gene: TRBJ1-2
abundance: -
d_gene: -
CDR3nt: TGTGCCAGCAGCTTGCAGGGTAACTATGGCTACACCTTC
CDR3aa: CASSLQGNYGYTF

v_gene: TRBV7-6
j_gene: TRBJ2-7
abundance: -
d_gene: TRBD2
CDR3nt: TGTGCCAGCAGTCCACTAGCGGGAGTTCCCTACGAGCAGTACTTC
CDR3aa: CASSPLAGVPYEQYF

v_gene: TRBV9
j_gene: TRBJ2-1
abundance: -
d_gene: TRBD1
CDR3nt: TGTGCCAGCAGCGTAGATCCGGGACAGGGGTACAATGAGCAGTTCTTC
CDR3aa: CASSVDPGQGYNEQFF

v_gene: TRBV25-1
j_gene: TRBJ2-3
abundance: -
d_gene: TRBD2
CDR3nt: TGTGCCAGCAGTGAACCCGGGAGGACGAATACGCAGTATTTT
CDR3aa: CASSEPGRTNTQYF

v_gene: TRBV19
j_gene: TRBJ2-7
abundance: -
d_gene: TRBD2
CDR3nt: TGTGCCAGTAGTAGAAGCGGGAGGCTAGGCGAGCAGTACTTC
CDR3aa: CASSRSGRLGEQYF

v_gene: TRBV19
j_gene: TRBJ1-5
abundance: once
d_gene: -
CDR3nt: TGTGCCAGTGTCTCCGGGACACTGGACCAGCCCCAGCATTTT
CDR3aa: CASVSGTLDQPQHF

v_gene: TRBV5-4
j_gene: TRBJ2-5
abundance: -
d_gene: -
CDR3nt: TGTGCCAGCAGCTTCTACAGGGTGGTAGAGACCCAGTACTTC
CDR3aa: CASSFYRVVETQYF

v_gene: TRBV4-1
j_gene: TRBJ2-7
abundance: once
d_gene: TRBD1
CDR3nt: TGCGCCAGCAGCCAACGGAAGGGGGCCCTCTCCTACGAGCAGTACTTC
CDR3aa: CASSQRKGALSYEQYF

v_gene: TRBV7-2
j_gene: TRBJ2-4
abundance: -
d_gene: -
CDR3nt: TGTGCCAGCAGCTTACGGTCCTCGGAGGTACTAGCCAAAAACATTCAGTACTTC
CDR3aa: CASSLRSSEVLAKNIQYF

v_gene: TRBV5-5
j_gene: TRBJ1-5
abundance: -
d_gene: -
CDR3nt: TGTGCCAGCAGCTTGGCCGGGGAGGGCGGTCAGCCCCAGCATTTT
CDR3aa: CASSLAGEGGQPQHF